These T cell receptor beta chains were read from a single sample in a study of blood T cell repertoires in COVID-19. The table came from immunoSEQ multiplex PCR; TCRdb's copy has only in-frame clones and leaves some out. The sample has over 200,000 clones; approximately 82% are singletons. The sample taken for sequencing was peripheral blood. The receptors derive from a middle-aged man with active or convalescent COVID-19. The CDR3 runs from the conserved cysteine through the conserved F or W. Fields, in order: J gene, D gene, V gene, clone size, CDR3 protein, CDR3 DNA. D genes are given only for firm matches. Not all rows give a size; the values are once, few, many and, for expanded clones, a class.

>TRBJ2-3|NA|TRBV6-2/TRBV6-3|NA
CASSFVGLTDTQYF
TGTGCCAGCAGTTTCGTCGGACTGACAGATACGCAGTATTTT
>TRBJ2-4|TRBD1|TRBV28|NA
CASSPGQTKNIQYF
TGTGCCAGCTCCCCGGGACAGACTAAAAACATTCAGTACTTC
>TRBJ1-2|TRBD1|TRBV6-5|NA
CASSKTGYGYTF
TGTGCCAGCAGTAAGACAGGGTATGGCTACACCTTC
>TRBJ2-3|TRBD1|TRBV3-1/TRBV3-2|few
CASGTGRTDTQYF
TGTGCCTCAGGGACAGGGCGCACAGATACGCAGTATTTT
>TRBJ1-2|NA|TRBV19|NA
CASSITGAVGGYTF
TGTGCCAGTAGTATTACGGGAGCTGTCGGTGGCTACACCTTC
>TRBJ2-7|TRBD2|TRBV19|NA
CASRASGGLSYEQYF
TGTGCCAGTAGGGCTAGCGGGGGTCTGTCCTACGAGCAGTACTTC
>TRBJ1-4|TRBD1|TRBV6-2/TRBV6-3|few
CASSSGTGTEKLFF
TGTGCCAGCAGCTCCGGGACAGGAACCGAAAAACTGTTTTTT
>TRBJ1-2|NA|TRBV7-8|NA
CASNPGNSFAYGYTF
TGTGCCAGCAACCCGGGGAACAGCTTTGCCTATGGCTACACCTTC
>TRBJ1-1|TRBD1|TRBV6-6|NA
CASSGTGWFTEAFF
TGTGCCAGCAGCGGGACAGGGTGGTTCACTGAAGCTTTCTTT
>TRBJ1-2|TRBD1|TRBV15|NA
CATSRRGGTGGINYGYTF
TGTGCCACCAGCCGCCGGGGAGGGACAGGGGGCATCAACTATGGCTACACCTTC
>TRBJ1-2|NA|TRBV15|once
CATSRDEAGHYGYTF
TGTGCCACCAGCAGAGATGAAGCAGGGCACTATGGCTACACCTTC